This T cell receptor beta chain came from a study of blood T cells in healthy people across ages (dated by TCRdb to 2013 to 2016). With respect to the entire study: In model experiments, template switching captured about one uniquely barcoded TCR beta cDNA molecule for every two T cells. The study measured age-related changes in TCR beta repertoire diversity using deep sequencing normalized with unique cDNA molecular identifiers. The donors were divided into four age groups: young (average approximately 16 years), middle-aged (around 37), aged (around 59) and long-lived (about 84). To avoid experimental bias, donors of different ages were spread randomly across the sequencing lanes. Using the same blood draw, the study looked at two additional independent replicas of 1 million unique cDNA reads for two donors, one aged 18 to 29 and the other aged 80 or older.

General conclusions and limits of the study: The percentage of naive T cells measured by flow cytometry correlated strongly with observed TCR beta diversity. As age increased, observed TCR beta diversity per million T cells dropped in a roughly linear way, and a significant reduction was already evident by age about 40. Because the CMV infection status of the donors was unknown, age-related changes in expanded clonotypes may potentially have been confounded. Estimates of total diversity from one million sequenced T cells were regarded as lower bounds and underestimates. Bulk unsorted PBMC profiling prevented conclusive comparison of naive and antigen-experienced compartments. Compared with the aged group, more naive CD4+ T cells, fewer expanded clones and increased TCR diversity were shown by the long-lived group, suggesting age selection.

CDR1 and CDR2 are read off the germline V gene as MNHEY and SVGEGT. V lost 6 bases and J lost 7 bases, and the count of bases not matched to a germline gene is 12. Inclusive of the bounding cysteine and phenylalanine, the CDR3 is 16 residues long. The read is trimmed to its CDR3 DNA, 48 bases read in frame from base 1. The receptor library was made with 5' RACE. The run used an Illumina HiSeq 2500. The second PCR ran for roughly 7 to 12 cycles and used a J-beta primer mix along with a sample-barcoded 5' primer. A unique molecular identifier was introduced onto each TCR beta cDNA molecule by a template-switch 5' adaptor carrying 12 random nucleotides. Each sample yielded at least 2.5 million CDR3-containing paired-end reads. First-strand cDNA synthesis was performed from all RNA using the Mint cDNA synthesis kit, with priming by a TRBC-specific oligonucleotide. Following uracil-DNA glycosylase treatment, a first 18-cycle PCR with universal primers M1SS and BC2_uni_R was performed on all cDNA. On the authors' methods: For normalization, 1 million high-quality reads were randomly selected from each sample, with every read carrying a distinct molecular identifier. Instead of being binned into consensus sequences, reads with shared molecular identifiers were discarded. MiTCR, with a Q25 quality threshold and the strictest error-elimination algorithm, was used for CDR3 identification, clonotype clustering and error correction. A nonparametric unseen species model with Euler transformation was used to estimate lower-bound total TCR beta diversity. TCRdb cleaned the public reads at Q25 with fastp, built clones with MiXCR and kept in-frame beta chains. Each entry is one CDR3 protein sequence, shown with its most common DNA and genes. Here the V and J calls rest on TCRdb's processing, not on the authors' analysis. Here the sample has 550,000 to 600,000 distinct CDR3 sequences; 25% to 30% occur a single time. Less than 20% of the sample is taken by the ten largest.

Donors were 39 systemically healthy Caucasian individuals from Russia aged roughly 6 to 90 years. Each donor gave approximately 9.3 milliliters of peripheral blood, collected into EDTA-treated Vacutainer tubes. Ficoll-Paque density-gradient centrifugation was used to isolate PBMCs, with at least 6.5 million obtained per sample. Trizol reagent was used to extract total RNA from the PBMCs, yielding at least 6 micrograms per sample. Naive CD45RAhigh/CD27high T cell percentages were measured by flow cytometry on a PBMC aliquot from every donor. On this clonotype itself: The antigen this receptor binds is unknown. The input lacks base qualities; no much larger clone sits a single base away.

Sequencing input: blood. This clonotype was obtained from a woman aged 70-85 years in good health. The chain employs TRBV6-2 or TRBV6-3 and TRBJ1-5, with 10 bases aligning to TRBD1. The CDR3 region: CASRGGTGASGQPQHF. The nucleotides are TGTGCCAGCAGAGGGGGGACAGGGGCGTCCGGACAGCCCCAGCATTTT.